The 23 T cell receptor beta chains below all came from one sample that was sequenced in a study of T cell responses to AZD1222 COVID-19 vaccine. Profiled with immunoSEQ multiplex PCR; TCRdb holds only in-frame clones, not every one. The sample records more than 85,000 clones, approximately 94% being singletons. The source material was peripheral blood, sampled 28 days after the second AZD1222 dose. The receptor set was obtained from an adult who received the AZD1222 COVID-19 vaccine.

The chain combines TRBV3-1 (or the pseudogene TRBV3-2) with TRBJ2-7, with no clear D. Trimming took 4 bases from V and 5 from J, leaving 9 bases between them. Germline V gives CDR1 LGHDT, CDR2 YNNKEL (reference sequence). CDR3 length equals 12 residues. The chain's CDR3 is CASSLRRHEQYF. The DNA of the CDR3 is TGTGCCAGCAGCCTCAGGCGCCACGAGCAGTACTTC.

The gene calls are TRBV5-1 and TRBJ2-1, with TRBD2 matching 11 bases. The CDR3 totals 16 residues. J lost 5 bases, V lost 0 bases, and 4 bases had no gene match. Germline V lookup: CDR1 SGHRS, CDR2 YFSETQ. CDR3 sequence (DNA): TGCGCCAGCAGCTTGGGTAGCGGGGGGGCCGACAATGAGCAGTTCTTC. It specifies CASSLGSGGADNEQFF.

The chain links TRBV20-1 to TRBJ1-2; TRBD1 matches at 8 bases. The germline V gene encodes CDR1 DFQATT and CDR2 SNEGSKA (reference sequence). Trimming at V came to 3 bases and at J to 8 bases, leaving 11 bases not matched to a gene. This CDR3 contains 14 residues. In DNA, the CDR3 is TGCAGTGCTAGTCAAACCGGACAGGGTGCCGGCTACACCTTC. Amino acid sequence: CSASQTGQGAGYTF.

The chain uses TRBV12-3 or TRBV12-4 and TRBJ1-1; D is unresolved. V was clipped by 10 bases and J by 2 bases, with 14 bases between them. This CDR3 is built from 13 residues. CDR3 sequence reads: CATQQQLNTEAFF. The CDR3 DNA is TGTGCCACCCAACAGCAACTAAACACTGAAGCTTTCTTT.

V and J are TRBV5-4 and TRBJ1-5; D possibly corresponds to TRBD1 (5 bases). CDR3 length equals 15 residues. Trimming left V 2 bases short and J 2 bases short, with 11 bases between. The germline V gene has CDR1 SGHNT and CDR2 YYREEE (reference sequence). The CDR3 DNA is TGTGCCAGCAGCTTACATGGGGCGGGCAATCAGCCCCAGCATTTT. Residues: CASSLHGAGNQPQHF.

V gene TRBV10-2 combines with J gene TRBJ1-2; tentatively, D is TRBD1 (6 bases). The V gene lost 6 bases and the J gene lost 7 bases, with 12 bases spanning the gap. Germline CDR1 and CDR2: WSHSY and SAAADI. The CDR3 sequence is 12 residues long. The CDR3: CASSQQGLGYTF. In DNA, the CDR3 is TGCGCCAGCAGCCAACAGGGACTTGGCTACACCTTC.

This clone was seen once. The V call is TRBV7-2, the J call TRBJ1-4, with TRBD1 matching over 7 bases. This CDR3 has 15 residues. Germline V gene lookup returns CDR1 SGHTA and CDR2 FQGNSA. Trimming cost V 5 bases and J 5 bases; bases outside gene matches: 8. CDR3 nucleotide sequence: TGTGCCAGCAGCAACCAGGGGGGTTGGAATGAAAAACTGTTTTTT. Its translation is CASSNQGGWNEKLFF.

The chain combines TRBV28 with TRBJ1-5; D perhaps matches TRBD1 (5 bases). Germline V gene data show CDR1 as MDHEN and CDR2 as SYDVKM. V dropped 3 bases and J dropped 1 base, with 7 bases sitting between them. This CDR3 has 14 amino acids. In DNA form, the CDR3 reads TGTGCCAGCAGTTTTGCAGGGAGCAATCAGCCCCAGCATTTT. This translates into CASSFAGSNQPQHF.

V usage is TRBV2 and J usage is TRBJ1-5, with D hard to call. CDR3 length: 15 amino acids. V was pared by 3 bases and J by 8 bases, with 17 bases between. Per the germline V gene, CDR1 is SNHLY and CDR2 is FYNNEI. The CDR3 DNA reads as TGTGCCAGCAGTGACCTCGACAAGGGTTATGAGCCCCAGCATTTT. Amino acids: CASSDLDKGYEPQHF.

The gene calls are TRBV3-1 (or the pseudogene TRBV3-2) and TRBJ1-2; D uncertain. This CDR3 is 13 amino acids long. With 5 bases removed from V and 4 bases from J, the gap between germline ends came to 11 bases. Germline CDR1 reads LGHDT; CDR2 reads YNNKEL (reference sequence). The CDR3 spells CASSSFRVYGYTF. The CDR3 DNA is TGTGCCAGCAGCTCTTTTAGGGTCTATGGCTACACCTTC.

This chain joins TRBV7-2 and TRBJ1-1, with a weak D call TRBD1 (6 bases). Trimming took off 2 bases at V and 1 base at J, with 11 bases between the two ends. CDR1 is SGHTA, CDR2 FQGNSA, per germline. The CDR3 extends over 15 amino acids. This CDR3 reads CASSLMTGPNTEAFF. The DNA for the CDR3 is TGTGCCAGCAGCTTAATGACAGGTCCGAACACTGAAGCTTTCTTT.

J is TRBJ1-1 and V is TRBV4-1; D perhaps matches TRBD1 (5 bases). The length of the CDR3 is 15 residues. Germline CDR1 is MGHRA and CDR2 is YSYEKL. The ends were cut back, 3 bases at V and 6 bases at J, with 17 bases in the middle. The CDR3 sequence: CASSHHQGDRPEAFF. The CDR3, as DNA: TGCGCCAGCAGCCATCACCAGGGTGATAGGCCTGAAGCTTTCTTT.

The chain carries TRBV5-1 and TRBJ1-1; D is uncertain. Trimming shortened V by 2 bases and J by 0 bases, and 14 bases separated the two germline ends. CDR3 size: 16 residues. Germline CDR1 and CDR2: SGHRS and YFSETQ. The CDR3 nucleotides read TGCGCCAGCAGCTTCCCAACCGGTACCTTGAACACTGAAGCTTTCTTT. It is translated as CASSFPTGTLNTEAFF.

The gene calls are TRBV6-1 and TRBJ1-2; tentatively, D is TRBD1 (5 bases). Germline V gene lookup returns CDR1 MNHNS and CDR2 SASEGT. Deletions cut 1 base from V and 7 bases from J, with 13 bases between. CDR3 size: 14 residues. CDR3 in amino acids: CASSEGAGRGGYTF. CDR3 nucleotides: TGTGCCAGCAGTGAAGGGGCCGGGAGGGGTGGCTACACCTTC.

The chain links TRBV11-2 to TRBJ2-1; D call uncertain. The V end lost 7 bases, the J end lost 4 bases, and 17 bases lay between the germline ends. The CDR3 is 15 amino acids. The germline V gene encodes CDR1 SGHAT and CDR2 FQNNGV. The CDR3 nucleotides read TGTGCCAGCACGATTGCGTTTGGGGAATACAATGAGCAGTTCTTC. This gives the protein CASTIAFGEYNEQFF.

The rearrangement joins TRBV4-2 to TRBJ2-5, with unresolved D. Germline CDR1 is LGHNA and CDR2 is YNFKEQ. The length of the CDR3 is 15 residues. Trimming pared 0 bases from V and 4 bases from J, leaving 12 bases between. This CDR3 reads CASSQDNIEGETQYF. For the CDR3, the DNA is TGTGCCAGCAGCCAAGACAATATAGAAGGAGAGACCCAGTACTTC.

Comments on this clone: Other nucleotide sequences from this sample produce the same CDR3. CDR3 residues: CASSQGPTYEQYF. CDR3 nucleotides: TGCGCCAGCAGCCAAGGACCGACCTACGAGCAGTACTTC. The rearrangement links TRBV4-1 to TRBJ2-7; D unresolved. The V and J ends lost 1 base and 2 bases respectively, with 6 bases between them. The CDR3 sequence is 13 residues long. In germline, CDR1 is MGHRA, CDR2 YSYEKL.

The V and J genes are TRBV6-1 and TRBJ1-4; D remains unclear. This CDR3 is 14 amino acids long. From germline, CDR1 is MNHNS and CDR2 SASEGT. Trimming left V 6 bases short and J 6 bases short, with 14 bases between. Here the CDR3 reads CASRNRGVDEKLFF. In nucleotides, the CDR3 is TGTGCCAGCAGGAATCGGGGTGTGGATGAAAAACTGTTTTTT.

This chain joins TRBV2 and TRBJ1-2; possible D gene TRBD1, 5 bases. The CDR3 totals 14 residues. Trimming removed 2 bases at V and 4 bases at J, with 11 bases between. Germline CDR1 SNHLY, CDR2 FYNNEI. The CDR3 nucleotides are TGTGCCAGCAGTGAATCAGCCAGGGCCTATGGCTACACCTTC. Translating gives CASSESARAYGYTF.

The rearrangement joins TRBV15 to TRBJ1-5, with D unclear. Trimming removed 2 bases at V and 6 bases at J, with 8 bases between. Germline V CDR1 and CDR2: LNHNV, YYDKDF (reference sequence). The CDR3 is 13 residues long. CDR3 loop: CATSRIKSQPQHF. The CDR3 DNA sequence: TGTGCCACCAGCAGAATAAAATCTCAGCCCCAGCATTTT.

The chain recombines TRBV5-4 with TRBJ1-2; a possible D gene is TRBD1 (6 bases). Looked up from germline, CDR1 is SGHNT and CDR2 is YYREEE (reference sequence). Trimming pared 3 bases from V and 2 bases from J, leaving 17 bases between. There are 16 residues in the CDR3. The CDR3 loop reads CASSWGPGEANYGYTF. The CDR3 coding sequence is TGTGCCAGCAGCTGGGGGCCGGGGGAGGCCAACTATGGCTACACCTTC.

The V call is TRBV15, the J call TRBJ1-5; D gene unclear. V lost 6 bases and J 2 bases, leaving 11 bases between the germline ends. Germline-derived CDR1 and CDR2 are LNHNV and YYDKDF (reference sequence). The CDR3 is made up of 14 amino acids. CDR3: CATSLVGGNQPQHF. The CDR3, as DNA: TGTGCCACCAGTCTCGTGGGCGGCAATCAGCCCCAGCATTTT.

This rearrangement joins TRBV5-1 to TRBJ1-2, with a weak D call TRBD1 (5 bases). This CDR3 comprises 13 residues. CDR1 and CDR2 from the germline V gene are SGHRS and YFSETQ. Trimming shortened V by 4 bases and J by 4 bases, and 11 bases separated the two germline ends. This CDR3 is CASSQQVPYGYTF. CDR3 in DNA: TGCGCCAGCAGCCAACAGGTTCCCTATGGCTACACCTTC.